What follows are 13 T cell receptor beta chains derived from one specimen sequenced in a study of T cell responses to AZD1222 COVID-19 vaccine. Repertoires were generated with immunoSEQ multiplex PCR, while TCRdb's copy carries only in-frame clones and drops some. This table holds roughly 160,000 clones, 90% to 95% found once. This specimen consisted of peripheral blood, obtained 28 days after the second AZD1222 dose. These receptor sequences come from an adult who received the AZD1222 COVID-19 vaccine.

The J gene is TRBJ1-1, the V gene TRBV19; TRBD1 agrees at 7 bases. The J segment lost 0 bases and the V segment lost 9 bases, leaving 4 bases of the junction unmatched. Germline values: CDR1 LNHDA, CDR2 SQIVND (reference sequence). CDR3 length: 13 residues. The CDR3 bases are TGTGCCAGCTCGGGACAGATGAACACTGAAGCTTTCTTT. It is translated as CASSGQMNTEAFF.

This rearrangement joins TRBV27 to TRBJ1-6; 10 bases are a match to TRBD1. The CDR3 consists of 20 residues. From germline, CDR1 is MNHEY and CDR2 SMNVEV (reference sequence). Trimming at V came to 4 bases and at J to 0 bases, leaving 12 bases not matched to a gene. The chain's CDR3 is CASSSKGTGDFSSYNSPLHF. The CDR3 nucleotides read TGTGCCAGCAGTTCCAAGGGGACAGGGGACTTTAGCTCCTATAATTCACCCCTCCACTTT.

Concerning this clone: A read error may produce the germline difference seen at one junction end. This chain joins TRBV7-7 and TRBJ2-1, with D possibly matching TRBD1 (6 bases). Germline CDR1 SSHAT, CDR2 FNYEAQ (reference sequence). The CDR3 has 14 amino acids. The CDR3 DNA follows: TGTGCTAGCAGCGATCGACAGGCGGGCAATGAGCAGTTCTTC. This encodes CASSDRQAGNEQFF.

The rearrangement uses TRBV3-1 (or the pseudogene TRBV3-2) and TRBJ1-5; a weak D match, TRBD1 (5 bases). V lost 4 bases, J lost 4 bases, and 8 bases lay in between. Germline CDR1 is LGHDT and CDR2 is YNNKEL (reference sequence). This CDR3 is built from 13 residues. The CDR3 nucleotides read TGTGCCAGCAGCCCGGACATAAATCAGCCCCAGCATTTT. Translated: CASSPDINQPQHF.

CDR3 in amino acids: CASSPHKPNTEAFF. DNA of the CDR3: TGTGCCAGCAGCCCGCACAAACCCAACACTGAAGCTTTCTTT. The rearrangement uses TRBV7-2 and TRBJ1-1; no clear D gene. CDR1 and CDR2 from the germline V gene are SGHTA and FQGNSA. The V end lost 5 bases, the J end lost 2 bases, and 12 bases lay between the germline ends. There are 14 residues in the CDR3.

This chain links TRBV28 with TRBJ1-4; 9 bases align to TRBD1. V shed 4 bases, J shed 7 bases, and the junction held 13 bases outside the gene matches. The CDR3 has 17 residues. The germline V gene has CDR1 MDHEN and CDR2 SYDVKM. CDR3 bases: TGTGCCAGCAGTTCACGTACACCGGGACAGGGCGCTGAAAAACTGTTTTTT. Amino acids: CASSSRTPGQGAEKLFF.

The chain links TRBV20-1 to TRBJ2-3; D unresolved. Germline V gene sequence: CDR1 DFQATT, CDR2 SNEGSKA (reference sequence). The CDR3 contains 11 residues. V lost 5 bases, J lost 7 bases, and 10 bases lay in between. The CDR3 loop reads CSAFPPNTQYF. CDR3 bases: TGCAGTGCTTTCCCTCCAAATACGCAGTATTTT.

This chain joins TRBV19 and TRBJ1-4; the D gene is possibly TRBD1 (5 bases). The CDR3 totals 16 residues. Germline CDR1 reads LNHDA; CDR2 reads SQIVND (reference sequence). Trimming removed 5 bases from V and 2 bases from J, with 15 bases in between. In nucleotides, the CDR3 is TGTGCCAGTAGTGCCCTGGGGGGGTACACTAATGAAAAACTGTTTTTT. This codes for CASSALGGYTNEKLFF.

The genes are TRBV12-5 and TRBJ1-5, with 9 bases that match TRBD1. The germline V gene encodes CDR1 LGHNT and CDR2 FRNRAP. J was trimmed by 6 bases and V by 0 bases; bases with no gene match: 6. This CDR3 spans 16 amino acids. CDR3 amino acids: CASGLVTGQGGQPQHF. DNA of the CDR3: TGTGCTAGTGGTTTGGTAACGGGACAGGGTGGTCAGCCCCAGCATTTT.

The J gene is TRBJ1-4, the V gene TRBV30; D is perhaps TRBD1 (5 bases). The V end lost 2 bases, the J end lost 7 bases, and 14 bases lay between the germline ends. This CDR3 has 14 amino acids. Per germline, CDR1 GTSNPN and CDR2 SVGIG (reference sequence). CDR3 DNA: TGTGCCTGGAGTCTCGGCATCGGGGGTGAAAAACTGTTTTTT. Its protein is CAWSLGIGGEKLFF.

The V and J genes are TRBV15 and TRBJ1-1; 9 bases match TRBD1. Trimming took 0 bases from V and 4 from J; bases not matched to a gene: 9. Germline V gives CDR1 LNHNV, CDR2 YYDKDF (reference sequence). The CDR3 is made up of 17 amino acids. The CDR3 sequence: CATSRDRWRGQGTEAFF. The CDR3 DNA reads as TGTGCCACCAGCAGAGACCGATGGCGGGGACAGGGCACTGAAGCTTTCTTT.

This sequence joins TRBV6-5 and TRBJ1-1; D perhaps matches TRBD1 (5 bases). In germline, CDR1 is MNHEY, CDR2 SVGAGI. This CDR3 is 14 amino acids long. With 7 bases removed from V and 2 bases from J, the gap between germline ends came to 14 bases. The CDR3 protein is CASTLGALNTEAFF. The CDR3 region has the DNA TGTGCCAGCACTTTAGGGGCTTTAAACACTGAAGCTTTCTTT.

This clone was detected once. Written as DNA, the CDR3 is TGTGCCAGCAGCTTAAAGGTGGGGGGCTCTGGGGATACGCAGTATTTT. This gives the protein CASSLKVGGSGDTQYF. The chain combines TRBV7-2 with TRBJ2-3, with D possibly being TRBD1 or TRBD2 (6 bases each). The CDR3 loop spans 16 amino acids. The germline CDR1 and CDR2 sequences are SGHTA and FQGNSA. V lost 2 bases and J 6 bases, leaving 18 bases between the germline ends.